These T cell receptor beta chains were read from a single sample in a study of cytomegalovirus exposure and HLA in healthy donors. Here immunoSEQ multiplex PCR was the method, and the copy in TCRdb shows in-frame clones only, minus some. The sample lists fewer than 250,000 clones, about 83% occurring once. The material sequenced was PBMCs. The receptors here all came from a woman aged 45-59 years in good health and CMV-seropositive. Both conserved end residues are part of each CDR3. The order of the fields is V gene, J gene, CDR3 protein.

TRBV4-3	TRBJ2-1	CASSPSTESTIIITQFF
TRBV7-2	TRBJ1-5	CASSLDYSNQPQHF
TRBV9	TRBJ2-5	CASSPRGIQETQYF
TRBV19	TRBJ1-1	CASSGQGGTEAFF
TRBV7-2	TRBJ2-5	CASSLTSGAEETQYF
TRBV5-5	TRBJ1-2	CASRPDRNYGYTF
TRBV4-3	TRBJ2-5	CASSQGLAGGSETQYF
TRBV7-2	TRBJ1-1	CASSFKNRGAEAFF
TRBV7-8	TRBJ2-2	CASSAGTTHTGELFF
TRBV19	TRBJ2-7	CASSASTGFYEQYF
TRBV18	TRBJ1-5	CASSPASGNQPQHF
TRBV30	TRBJ2-7	CAWTIRQGTYEQYF
TRBV7-9	TRBJ1-6	CASSFPGYNSPLHF
TRBV28	TRBJ1-2	CASRFPGQPIYGYTF
TRBV7-2	TRBJ1-2	CASSRERGAGYTF
TRBV7-2	TRBJ2-1	CASSLGPSGYNEQFF
TRBV6-5	TRBJ1-2	CASKDIQGAAGYTF
TRBV28	NA	CASSSTGAETQYF
TRBV11-3	TRBJ2-2	CASSRTAGRNTGELFF
TRBV18	TRBJ2-2	CASSPMANTNTGELFF
TRBV11-1	TRBJ1-2	CASSLSLGQYGYTF
TRBV7-9	TRBJ1-2	CASSLAGQGDGYTF
TRBV7-2	TRBJ1-2	CASSSETPGTYGYTF
TRBV6-5	TRBJ2-7	CASMMTGSYEQYF
TRBV19	TRBJ1-1	CASSISRDRGAFF
TRBV6-1	TRBJ2-5	CASSEAGGPQETQYF
TRBV9	TRBJ1-2	CASSIRTGALYGYTF
TRBV19	TRBJ2-1	CASSPPGLASDEQFF
TRBV19	TRBJ1-3	CASRRQGSGNTIYF
TRBV2	TRBJ1-6	CASSVGNSPLHF
TRBV15	TRBJ1-5	CATSRDSLQGRDQPQHF
TRBV30	TRBJ2-5	CAWDTGLAGGETQYF
TRBV10-3	TRBJ1-6	CAISVNPTGANYNSPLHF
TRBV29-1	TRBJ1-6	CSVQSSYNSPLHF
TRBV27	TRBJ1-6	CASSLFPGQAGSPLHF
TRBV6-5	TRBJ1-4	CASSLNDREGEKLFF
TRBV15	TRBJ1-2	CATSRDYTNYGYTF
TRBV2	TRBJ2-7	CASRALAGGEQYF
TRBV5-1	TRBJ2-1	CASSPAGGPYNEQFF
TRBV30	TRBJ2-5	CAWTMSLRETQYF
TRBV13	TRBJ2-3	CASSPGLVRTDTQYF
TRBV6-5	TRBJ1-1	CASSLTGVMNTEAFF